The 25 T cell receptor beta chains below come from one sample, sequenced in a study of identifying expanded T cells in peripheral blood. Method: immunoSEQ multiplex PCR; TCRdb's copy keeps in-frame clones and lacks some. This sample carries about 76,000 clones, roughly four fifths of them seen once, and the ten largest clones take about 18%. The sequencing input was blood. These receptors came from a person aged 18-70 years in good health.

The chain couples TRBV28 to TRBJ2-5; D not resolved. Germline CDR1 and CDR2: MDHEN and SYDVKM. Deletions cut 5 bases from V and 4 bases from J, with 8 bases between. The CDR3 contains 12 residues. The CDR3 protein is CASSVLRETQYF. The CDR3 DNA sequence: TGTGCCAGCAGTGTCCTGCGAGAGACCCAGTACTTC.

The chain is built from TRBV6-5 and TRBJ2-7; D remains ambiguous. Trimming pared 5 bases from V and 6 bases from J, leaving 17 bases between. The CDR3 has 14 residues. Germline V gene sequence: CDR1 MNHEY, CDR2 SVGAGI. The DNA of the CDR3 is TGTGCCAGCAGTGGATTGTACGCCTCCGGCGAGCAGTACTTC. Translation: CASSGLYASGEQYF.

The chain uses TRBV7-2 and TRBJ2-5, with D tentatively TRBD2 (6 bases). In germline, CDR1 is SGHTA, CDR2 FQGNSA. This CDR3 comprises 15 residues. V was cut by 2 bases and J by 2 bases, with 12 bases left in between. CDR3 nucleotide sequence: TGTGCCAGCAGCTTATTAGTCGGGAGTCAAGAGACCCAGTACTTC. Amino acid sequence: CASSLLVGSQETQYF.

The CDR3 DNA sequence: TGTGCCAGCAGTTTGGGTAGGGCGGACTACAATGAGCAGTTCTTC. Translated, it gives CASSLGRADYNEQFF. The V call is TRBV27, the J call TRBJ2-1; D call uncertain. The CDR3 length is 15 residues. Per the germline V gene, CDR1 is MNHEY and CDR2 is SMNVEV (reference sequence). Trimming stripped 3 bases from V and 3 bases from J, with 12 bases between.

This chain links TRBV18 with TRBJ1-5; D is unclear. Per germline, CDR1 KGHSH and CDR2 LQKENI. The CDR3 totals 13 residues. Trimming left V 3 bases short and J 1 base short, with 4 bases between. CDR3 bases: TGTGCCAGCTCACCTCAGAGCAATCAGCCCCAGCATTTT. Residues: CASSPQSNQPQHF.

The V call is TRBV11-3, the J call TRBJ1-1, with D unclear. This CDR3 comprises 11 residues. The germline CDR1 and CDR2 sequences are SGHNT and YENEEA. Trimming removed 1 base from V and 7 bases from J, with 4 bases in between. The CDR3 loop reads CASSLGDEAFF. The CDR3 coding sequence is TGTGCCAGCAGCTTAGGGGATGAAGCTTTCTTT. Full variable domain (missing parts from reference TRBV11-3 and TRBJ1-1): EAGVVQSPRYKIIEKKQPVAFWCNPISGHNTLYWYLQNLGQGPELLIRYENEEAVDDSQLPKDRFSAERLKGVDSTLKIQPAELGDSAVYLCASSLGDEAFFGQGTRLTVV.

The J gene is TRBJ2-7, the V gene TRBV27; the match to TRBD1 covers 9 bases. The ends lost 2 bases at V and 3 bases at J; junction bases unmatched: 8. Germline V lookup: CDR1 MNHEY, CDR2 SMNVEV (reference sequence). The CDR3 has 16 residues. The CDR3 loop is CASSLRDRDRYYEQYF. The CDR3 DNA is TGTGCCAGCAGTTTACGGGACAGGGATCGGTACTACGAGCAGTACTTC.

This clone was counted a single time. The chain is built from TRBV19 and TRBJ2-3; 11 bases align to TRBD2. V lost 3 bases to trimming and J lost 5 bases; unmatched junction nucleotides: 19. Germline V gene data show CDR1 as LNHDA and CDR2 as SQIVND (reference sequence). The CDR3 length is 20 residues. The CDR3 bases are TGTGCCAGTAGTATGGGAGGGACTAGCGGACCTATCCCCGGAGGAGATACGCAGTATTTT. This codes for CASSMGGTSGPIPGGDTQYF.

CDR3 in DNA: TGTGCCAGCAGTTACGGGACCCGGACAGGGTACGAGCAGTACTTC. This gives the protein CASSYGTRTGYEQYF. J is TRBJ2-7 and V is TRBV6-5; 8 nucleotides match TRBD1. V lost 2 bases, J lost 4 bases, and 7 bases stayed unmatched. This CDR3 is built from 15 residues. Germline V lookup: CDR1 MNHEY, CDR2 SVGAGI.

The gene calls are TRBV28 and TRBJ1-5; no clear D. Germline-derived CDR1 and CDR2 are MDHEN and SYDVKM. V was pared by 5 bases and J by 2 bases, with 10 bases between. This CDR3 comprises 14 residues. The CDR3 nucleotides are TGTGCCAGCAGTCGTCCTCAGGGCAATCAGCCCCAGCATTTT. Protein: CASSRPQGNQPQHF.

The chain combines TRBV28 with TRBJ2-3; D perhaps matches TRBD2 (6 bases). This CDR3 has 15 residues. The V end lost 5 bases, the J end lost 2 bases, and 14 bases lay between the germline ends. Per the germline V gene, CDR1 is MDHEN and CDR2 is SYDVKM. CDR3 residues: CASSTLGGTTDTQYF. DNA of the CDR3: TGTGCCAGCAGTACCCTGGGGGGTACCACAGATACGCAGTATTTT.

The rearrangement uses TRBV7-9 and TRBJ1-5, with D hard to call. The CDR3 extends over 14 amino acids. V lost 6 bases to trimming and J lost 5 bases, with 14 bases between them. Looked up from germline, CDR1 is SEHNR and CDR2 is FQNEAQ (reference sequence). The CDR3 DNA sequence: TGTGCCAGCAGTCCCCGGAGTGGAGATCAGCCCCAGCATTTT. Protein product: CASSPRSGDQPQHF.

This clone was seen once. The V and J genes are TRBV7-9 and TRBJ2-7; D is unresolved. Trimming removed 3 bases from V and 2 bases from J, with 5 bases in between. The germline V gene encodes CDR1 SEHNR and CDR2 FQNEAQ (reference sequence). This CDR3 is 12 amino acids long. The chain's CDR3 is CASSFRPYEQYF. Here the CDR3 DNA reads TGTGCCAGCAGCTTCCGCCCCTACGAGCAGTACTTC.

The count of this clone is one. The chain uses TRBV2 and TRBJ1-3; the D gene is possibly TRBD1 (5 bases). Per germline, CDR1 SNHLY and CDR2 FYNNEI. V gave up 1 base and J gave up 0 bases, with 19 bases separating them. This CDR3 comprises 19 residues. The CDR3 sequence: CASSEVGWSGSGSGNTIYF. CDR3 DNA: TGTGCCAGCAGTGAAGTGGGTTGGTCAGGGTCTGGCTCTGGAAACACCATATATTTT. Using reference TRBV2 and TRBJ1-3 for the parts outside the CDR3, the full variable domain is EPEVTQTPSHQVTQMGQEVILRCVPISNHLYFYWYRQILGQKVEFLVSFYNNEISEKSEIFDDQFSVERPDGSNFTLKIRSTKLEDSAMYFCASSEVGWSGSGSGNTIYFGEGSWLTVV.

The V call is TRBV15, the J call TRBJ2-1, with TRBD2 matching over 16 bases. This CDR3 has 16 amino acids. Germline assignment: CDR1 LNHNV and CDR2 YYDKDF (reference sequence). Germline trimming cut 1 base from V and 12 bases from J; bases unmatched to any gene: 6. The CDR3 reads CATSRGGTSGREVQFF. In nucleotides, the CDR3 is TGTGCCACCAGCAGAGGAGGGACTAGCGGGAGGGAGGTGCAGTTCTTC.

This chain connects TRBV5-6 to TRBJ1-4; D perhaps matches TRBD1 (6 bases). The ends were cut back, 3 bases at V and 5 bases at J, with 14 bases in the middle. This CDR3 has 15 amino acids. Germline CDR1 and CDR2: SGHDT and YYEEEE. CDR3 in DNA: TGTGCCAGCAGCTCACAGGGATGGGGGAATGAAAAACTGTTTTTT. Its translation: CASSSQGWGNEKLFF.

About this clone itself: In the same sample, other DNA sequences code for this CDR3. This sequence joins TRBV7-3 and TRBJ2-1, with D hard to call. This CDR3 is 13 amino acids long. Germline V gene sequence: CDR1 SGHTA, CDR2 FQGTGA. V was clipped by 2 bases and J by 5 bases, with 7 bases between them. CDR3 sequence (DNA): TGTGCCAGCAGCTTAGGACCGAACAATGAGCAGTTCTTC. Amino acid sequence: CASSLGPNNEQFF.

CDR3 DNA: TGTGCCTGGAGTGTAGGCGGGGTCGGGTACGAGCAGTACTTC. Its protein product is CAWSVGGVGYEQYF. The chain couples TRBV30 to TRBJ2-7; D possibly corresponds to TRBD2 (6 bases). The CDR3 totals 14 residues. Germline V gives CDR1 GTSNPN, CDR2 SVGIG (reference sequence). V was shortened by 0 bases and J by 4 bases, with 13 bases between the two germline ends.

This clone was counted once. The chain uses TRBV6-6 and TRBJ2-1; 8 bases fit TRBD1. The ends lost 6 bases at V and 4 bases at J; junction bases unmatched: 8. Germline assignment: CDR1 MNHNY and CDR2 SVGAGI (reference sequence). The CDR3 consists of 15 residues. The DNA of the CDR3 is TGTGCCAGCAGAAGCGACAGGGGATTATACAATGAGCAGTTCTTC. Its protein product is CASRSDRGLYNEQFF.

The rearrangement joins TRBV28 to TRBJ1-1; 8 nucleotides line up with TRBD1. The CDR3 has 12 residues. The V gene's germline CDR1 is MDHEN and CDR2 SYDVKM. V lost 5 bases and J lost 7; bases outside the gene matches: 3. CDR3 nucleotide sequence: TGTGCCAGCAGTCAAGACAGGGGTGAAGCTTTCTTT. Residues: CASSQDRGEAFF.

The chain joins TRBV11-1 to TRBJ1-1; maybe TRBD1 (5 bases). Germline CDR1 SGHAT, CDR2 FQDESV (reference sequence). The CDR3 extends over 15 amino acids. Between the trimmed V and J ends, which lost 3 bases and 0 bases, there was a span of 11 bases. The DNA of the CDR3 is TGTGCCAGCAGCTTTGGGGGAGTAATGAACACTGAAGCTTTCTTT. Its protein is CASSFGGVMNTEAFF. Full variable domain (remainder filled in from reference TRBV11-1 and TRBJ1-1): EAEVAQSPRYKITEKSQAVAFWCDPISGHATLYWYRQILGQGPELLVQFQDESVVDDSQLPKDRFSAERLKGVDSTLKIQPAELGDSAMYLCASSFGGVMNTEAFFGQGTRLTVV.

The chain combines TRBV5-5 with TRBJ1-1; D is undetermined. The germline V gene encodes CDR1 SGHKS and CDR2 YYEKEE (reference sequence). The V gene lost 1 base and the J gene lost 0 bases, with 4 bases spanning the gap. The CDR3 has 13 residues. The CDR3 sequence is CASSLYLNTEAFF. The CDR3 region has the DNA TGTGCCAGCAGCTTGTATCTGAACACTGAAGCTTTCTTT. Supplemented by reference TRBV5-5 and TRBJ1-1, the full variable domain reads DAGVTQSPTHLIKTRGQQVTLRCSPISGHKSVSWYQQVLGQGPQFIFQYYEKEERGRGNFPDRFSARQFPNYSSELNVNALLLGDSALYLCASSLYLNTEAFFGQGTRLTVV.

This chain connects TRBV19 to TRBJ2-1; 8 bases match TRBD1. With 6 bases clipped from V and 5 bases from J, the junction kept 18 bases outside the gene matches. Germline loops: CDR1 LNHDA, CDR2 SQIVND (reference sequence). The CDR3 totals 18 residues. CDR3 sequence: CASRDGQGEALRNNEQFF. The CDR3 nucleotides read TGTGCCAGTAGAGACGGACAGGGTGAAGCCCTCCGGAACAATGAGCAGTTCTTC. The variable domain in full, with the rest retrieved from reference TRBV19 and TRBJ2-1, is DGGITQSPKYLFRKEGQNVTLSCEQNLNHDAMYWYRQDPGQGLRLIYYSQIVNDFQKGDIAEGYSVSREKKESFPLTVTSAQKNPTAFYLCASRDGQGEALRNNEQFFGPGTRLTVL.

This clone has a handful of counts. The chain couples TRBV7-2 to TRBJ2-7; possibly TRBD2 for D (8 bases). Germline assignment: CDR1 SGHTA and CDR2 FQGNSA. V shed 5 bases and J shed 1 base, with 18 bases lying between them. This CDR3 region has 16 residues. The CDR3 DNA follows: TGTGCCAGCAGCCCGCAAGGGGGCGGGAGGTCCTACGAGCAGTACTTC. It translates to CASSPQGGGRSYEQYF.

The V and J genes are TRBV18 and TRBJ2-6; D may be TRBD2 (7 bases). V lost 0 bases, J lost 6 bases, and 18 bases lay in between. This CDR3 has 18 residues. The V gene's germline CDR1 is KGHSH and CDR2 LQKENI. The CDR3 loop is CASSPPKGGDQKANVLTF. The CDR3 nucleotides read TGTGCCAGCTCACCACCAAAGGGGGGGGATCAGAAGGCCAACGTCCTGACTTTC.